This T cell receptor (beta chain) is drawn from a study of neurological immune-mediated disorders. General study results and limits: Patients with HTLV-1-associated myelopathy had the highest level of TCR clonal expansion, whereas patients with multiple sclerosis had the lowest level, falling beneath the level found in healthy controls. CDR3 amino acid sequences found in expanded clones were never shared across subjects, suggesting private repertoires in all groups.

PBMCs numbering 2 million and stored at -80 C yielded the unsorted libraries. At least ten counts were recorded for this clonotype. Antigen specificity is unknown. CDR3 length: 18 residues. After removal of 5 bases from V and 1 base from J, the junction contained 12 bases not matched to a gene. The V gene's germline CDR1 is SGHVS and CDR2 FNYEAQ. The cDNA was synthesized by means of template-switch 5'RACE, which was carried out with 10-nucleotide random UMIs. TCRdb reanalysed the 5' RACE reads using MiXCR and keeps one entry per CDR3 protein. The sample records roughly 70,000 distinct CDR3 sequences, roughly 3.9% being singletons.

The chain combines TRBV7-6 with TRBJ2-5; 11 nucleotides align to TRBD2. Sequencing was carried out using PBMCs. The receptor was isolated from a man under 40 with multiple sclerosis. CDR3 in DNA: TGTGCCAGCAGCCGACTAGCGGGGCGGAATTCGATCCAAGAGACCCAGTACTTC. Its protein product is CASSRLAGRNSIQETQYF.